Below, one T cell receptor beta chain is given with its context. The data stem from a study of shared clonotypes between healthy human individuals. TCRdb keeps only in-frame clones here, not all; method: immunoSEQ multiplex PCR. This sample has 300,000 or so clones; about 74% occur once, and the top ten carry about a tenth. The germline V gene encodes CDR1 SGDLS and CDR2 YYNGEE. This CDR3 is built from 15 residues. After removal of 2 bases from V and 6 bases from J, the junction contained 4 bases not matched to a gene. The source is a man aged 25-45 years in good health. This rearrangement joins TRBV9 to TRBJ2-1, with 11 bases that match TRBD2. What was sequenced was memory CD4+ T cells sorted from blood. Subset: CD45RA-negative fraction. CDR3 protein: CASSVRSGRANEQFF. The CDR3 region has the DNA TGTGCCAGCAGCGTGCGTAGCGGGAGGGCCAATGAGCAGTTCTTC. Filled out from reference TRBV9 and TRBJ2-1, the complete variable domain reads DSGVTQTPKHLITATGQRVTLRCSPRSGDLSVYWYQQSLDQGLQFLIQYYNGEERAKGNILERFSAQQFPDLHSELNLSSLELGDSALYFCASSVRSGRANEQFFGPGTRLTVL.